These 11 T cell receptor beta chains were sequenced from one sample in a study of control samples from healthy donors and cancer patients. The assay was immunoSEQ multiplex PCR, and TCRdb's table has in-frame clones only and misses some. The sample has around 110,000 clones; more than 80% are singletons. Sequenced input: PBMCs. These receptors all stem from a woman aged 45-59 years with colorectal cancer.

The chain couples TRBV30 to TRBJ2-1, with D possibly TRBD2 on 5 matching bases. Germline V lookup: CDR1 GTSNPN, CDR2 SVGIG (reference sequence). Trimming took off 3 bases at V and 1 base at J, with 13 bases between the two ends. This CDR3 has 15 amino acids. This chain's CDR3 is CAWRDGAASYNEQFF. DNA of the CDR3: TGTGCCTGGAGGGATGGAGCGGCTTCCTACAATGAGCAGTTCTTC.

This clone was observed once. The chain uses TRBV5-4 and TRBJ1-1; D remains ambiguous. Germline assignment: CDR1 SGHNT and CDR2 YYREEE (reference sequence). The V end was cut by 1 base, the J end by 2 bases, with 12 bases between. The CDR3 totals 15 residues. CDR3 loop: CASSLHGIENTEAFF. CDR3 sequence (DNA): TGTGCCAGCAGCTTGCACGGGATCGAAAACACTGAAGCTTTCTTT.

J is TRBJ2-5 and V is TRBV24-1, with D possibly matching TRBD2 (6 bases). V was pared by 10 bases and J by 3 bases, with 17 bases between. The CDR3 spans 14 residues. Germline values: CDR1 KGHDR, CDR2 SFDVKD. The CDR3 spells CATQDRESKETQYF. The CDR3 DNA follows: TGTGCCACTCAGGACCGGGAGTCAAAAGAGACCCAGTACTTC.

This sequence joins TRBV28 and TRBJ2-7; 8 nucleotides match TRBD1. CDR3 length: 14 amino acids. J lost 5 bases, V lost 1 base, and 4 bases had no gene match. Per germline, CDR1 MDHEN and CDR2 SYDVKM. The CDR3 bases are TGTGCCAGCAGTTTATCCTGGGACAGGCACGAGCAGTACTTC. Translating it yields CASSLSWDRHEQYF. Looking up the rest from reference TRBV28 and TRBJ2-7 gives the full variable domain: DVKVTQSSRYLVKRTGEKVFLECVQDMDHENMFWYRQDPGLGLRLIYFSYDVKMKEKGDIPEGYSVSREKKERFSLILESASTNQTSMYLCASSLSWDRHEQYFGPGTRLTVT.

This chain connects TRBV7-2 to TRBJ2-7; TRBD1 matches 8 bases. The CDR3 is 14 amino acids. The V gene end was trimmed by 3 bases and the J gene end by 1 base; junction bases not matched to a gene: 2. From germline, CDR1 is SGHTA and CDR2 FQGNSA. This CDR3 reads CASSLGQVSYEQYF. The CDR3 DNA follows: TGTGCCAGCAGCTTGGGACAGGTGTCCTACGAGCAGTACTTC.

The rearrangement joins TRBV30 to TRBJ2-7; maybe TRBD2 (5 bases). Trimming stripped 7 bases from V and 4 bases from J, with 11 bases between. The germline V gene has CDR1 GTSNPN and CDR2 SVGIG (reference sequence). The CDR3 consists of 11 residues. This CDR3 reads CALGEGYEQYF. The CDR3 nucleotides are TGTGCCTTGGGCGAGGGTTACGAGCAGTACTTC.

This sequence joins TRBV9 and TRBJ1-1; 8 bases are a match to TRBD1. The germline gives CDR1 SGDLS, CDR2 YYNGEE. The CDR3 covers 14 residues. Trimming cost V 4 bases and J 5 bases; bases outside gene matches: 7. This CDR3 is CASSPGQGSTEAFF. CDR3 bases: TGTGCCAGCAGCCCCGGACAGGGCAGTACTGAAGCTTTCTTT.

V and J are TRBV18 and TRBJ2-7; the D is unclear. The CDR3 has 15 amino acids. CDR1 KGHSH and CDR2 LQKENI come from the germline V gene. V lost 3 bases and J 2 bases, leaving 14 bases between the germline ends. CDR3 sequence reads: CASSPESVPTYEQYF. CDR3 nucleotides: TGTGCCAGCTCACCGGAGAGCGTCCCGACCTACGAGCAGTACTTC. The whole variable domain, filled in from reference TRBV18 and TRBJ2-7, reads NAGVMQNPRHLVRRRGQEARLRCSPMKGHSHVYWYRQLPEEGLKFMVYLQKENIIDESGMPKERFSAEFPKEGPSILRIQQVVRGDSAAYFCASSPESVPTYEQYFGPGTRLTVT.

The chain employs TRBV13 and TRBJ2-7; a weak D match, TRBD1 (5 bases). V was trimmed by 2 bases and J by 5 bases, leaving 7 bases between them. The CDR3 contains 12 residues. From germline, CDR1 is PRHDT and CDR2 FYEKMQ (reference sequence). Here the CDR3 reads CASSLKGNEQYF. DNA of the CDR3: TGTGCCAGCAGCTTAAAGGGGAACGAGCAGTACTTC.

J is TRBJ1-5 and V is TRBV19, with no clear D. Per the germline V gene, CDR1 is LNHDA and CDR2 is SQIVND (reference sequence). The CDR3 has 13 amino acids. Trimming stripped 4 bases from V and 1 base from J, with 5 bases between. The CDR3 sequence is CASSRHSNQPQHF. The CDR3 nucleotides are TGTGCCAGTAGTAGGCACAGCAATCAGCCCCAGCATTTT.

Comments on this clone: Other DNA sequences in the same sample also yield this CDR3. CDR3 amino acids: CAWGGTAPDEQFF. As DNA, the CDR3 is TGTGCCTGGGGAGGGACTGCACCCGATGAGCAGTTCTTC. The V gene is TRBV30, the J gene TRBJ2-1; D might be TRBD2 (6 bases). This CDR3 is built from 13 residues. Deletions cut 5 bases from V and 8 bases from J, with 16 bases between. Germline V gene data show CDR1 as GTSNPN and CDR2 as SVGIG (reference sequence). The full variable domain, rest sourced from reference TRBV30 and TRBJ2-1, is SQTIHQWPATLVQPVGSPLSLECTVEGTSNPNLYWYRQAAGRGLQLLFYSVGIGQISSEVPQNLSASRPQDRQFILSSKKLLLSDSGFYLCAWGGTAPDEQFFGPGTRLTVL.